What follows describes a single T cell receptor beta chain. The antigen is not known. 13 Jbeta primers and 60 Vbeta primers were used for the PCR. Clones were read by immunoSEQ multiplex PCR, and TCRdb kept only the in-frame ones, dropping some. The table lists tens of thousands of clones, just under 80% of them singletons. The data stem from a study of cytomegalovirus exposure and HLA in healthy donors. Whole-study context: Prior work identified 95 million to 120 million unique TCR beta sequences in some 180 million T cells.

This CDR3 spans 14 amino acids. The germline gives CDR1 SNHLY, CDR2 FYNNEI. The germline V and J ends were trimmed by 6 bases and 3 bases, with 11 bases remaining between them. The study, taken as a whole, reports: HLA alleles were associated with some 16,000 TCR beta sequences in a later analysis at 0.05 false discovery rate. An Asian-associated ancestry cluster reportedly showed fewer N-insertions than the roughly 670-donor mean in a later analysis. A later analysis appeared to link common viral pathogens to several of the most significant clusters.

The receptor was derived from a woman in her 30s in good health and CMV-seronegative. The sequencing sample was made of PBMCs. This chain uses TRBV2 with TRBJ2-2; tentative D call: TRBD1 (5 bases). The CDR3 here is CASRLTEHTGELFF. The DNA for the CDR3 is TGTGCCAGCAGATTGACAGAACACACCGGGGAGCTGTTTTTT.